This TCR beta chain was retrieved from a study of regulatory T cells in long-lasting Graves disease. CDR3 regions were amplified by Arm-PCR using iRepertoire HTBI primers to build TCR beta libraries. TCRdb recomputed calls from the multiplex PCR reads with MiXCR, one row per CDR3 protein. The repertoire holds about 610,000 distinct CDR3 sequences, with 15% to 20% as singletons. Germline V gene data show CDR1 as SGHTA and CDR2 as FQGTGA. The V segment lost 5 bases and the J segment 5 bases; nucleotides outside the gene matches: 8. The CDR3 sequence is 15 residues long. Described time point: newly diagnosed GD, antithyroid drugs for less than 3 months. PBMCs were the source of the RNA used for TCR sequencing. These data were likewise used in another study, on T cells in Graves' hyperthyroidism and ophthalmopathy.

The sequencing here drew on peripheral blood mononuclear cells (PBMCs), taken at new diagnosis, from a patient treated with antithyroid drugs. The V and J genes are TRBV7-3 and TRBJ2-3; TRBD1 matches 9 bases. The sequence came from a man between 18 and 35 years old with Graves disease. The CDR3 DNA follows: TGTGCCAGCAGCCCCGGACAGGGGATAAGAGATACGCAGTATTTT. This encodes CASSPGQGIRDTQYF.